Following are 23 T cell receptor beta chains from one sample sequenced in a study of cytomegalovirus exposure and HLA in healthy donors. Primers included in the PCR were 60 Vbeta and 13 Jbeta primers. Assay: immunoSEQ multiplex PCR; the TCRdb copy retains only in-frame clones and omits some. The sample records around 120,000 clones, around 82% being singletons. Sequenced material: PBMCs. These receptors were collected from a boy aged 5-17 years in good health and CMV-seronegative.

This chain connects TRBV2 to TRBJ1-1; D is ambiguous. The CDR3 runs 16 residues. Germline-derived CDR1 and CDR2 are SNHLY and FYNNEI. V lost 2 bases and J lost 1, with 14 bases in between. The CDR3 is CASSERWEGGNTEAFF. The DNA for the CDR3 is TGTGCCAGCAGTGAAAGGTGGGAGGGTGGGAACACTGAAGCTTTCTTT. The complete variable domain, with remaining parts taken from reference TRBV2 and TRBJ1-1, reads EPEVTQTPSHQVTQMGQEVILRCVPISNHLYFYWYRQILGQKVEFLVSFYNNEISEKSEIFDDQFSVERPDGSNFTLKIRSTKLEDSAMYFCASSERWEGGNTEAFFGQGTRLTVV.

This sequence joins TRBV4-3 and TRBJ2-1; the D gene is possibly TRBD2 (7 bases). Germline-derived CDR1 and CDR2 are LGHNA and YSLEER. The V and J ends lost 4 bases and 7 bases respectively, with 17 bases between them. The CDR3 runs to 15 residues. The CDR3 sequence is CASSRDGGPENEQFF. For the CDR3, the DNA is TGCGCCAGCAGCCGAGACGGGGGGCCGGAAAATGAGCAGTTCTTC.

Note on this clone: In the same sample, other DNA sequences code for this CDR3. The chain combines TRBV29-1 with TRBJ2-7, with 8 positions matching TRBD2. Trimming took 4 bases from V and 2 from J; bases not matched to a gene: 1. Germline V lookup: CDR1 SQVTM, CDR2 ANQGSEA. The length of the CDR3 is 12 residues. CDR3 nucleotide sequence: TGCAGCGTTGTGCGGGGGGCCTACGAGCAGTACTTC. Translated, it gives CSVVRGAYEQYF.

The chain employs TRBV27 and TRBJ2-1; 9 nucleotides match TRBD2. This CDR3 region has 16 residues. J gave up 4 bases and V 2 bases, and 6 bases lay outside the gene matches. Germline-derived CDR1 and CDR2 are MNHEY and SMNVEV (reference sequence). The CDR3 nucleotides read TGTGCCAGCAGTTTAGTAGCGGGAGAGGGGTACAATGAGCAGTTCTTC. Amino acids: CASSLVAGEGYNEQFF.

CDR3 nucleotides: TGTGCCAGTTCCGGGACAGGAGGAAACACCATATATTTT. This translates into CASSGTGGNTIYF. The chain has TRBV10-3 and TRBJ1-3, with 8 bases identical to TRBD1. The CDR3 spans 13 residues. Per the germline V gene, CDR1 is ENHRY and CDR2 is SYGVKD. V gave up 10 bases and J gave up 4 bases; unmatched junction bases: 6.

The CDR3 sequence is CASSNMTEETQYF. For the CDR3, the DNA is TGCGCCAGCAGCAACATGACAGAAGAGACCCAGTACTTC. The V gene is TRBV5-1, the J gene TRBJ2-5; D perhaps matches TRBD1 (5 bases). CDR3 size: 13 residues. Germline CDR1 is SGHRS and CDR2 is YFSETQ. Trimming took off 4 bases at V and 3 bases at J, with 10 bases between the two ends.

For the CDR3, the DNA is TGTGCCAGCAGCATCCCCGGGAGGGAACCGAGCTCCTACAATGAGCAGTTCTTC. Its translation is CASSIPGREPSSYNEQFF. The genes are TRBV5-4 and TRBJ2-1; TRBD2 matches 8 bases. J lost 0 bases, V lost 4 bases, and 12 bases had no gene match. Germline CDR1 and CDR2: SGHNT and YYREEE (reference sequence). The CDR3 is 18 amino acids.

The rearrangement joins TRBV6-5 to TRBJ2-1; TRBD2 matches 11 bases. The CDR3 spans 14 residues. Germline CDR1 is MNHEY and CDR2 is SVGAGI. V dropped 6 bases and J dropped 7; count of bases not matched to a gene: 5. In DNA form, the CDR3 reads TGTGCCAGCAGGGTGGGACTAGCGGAGAATGAGCAGTTCTTC. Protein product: CASRVGLAENEQFF.

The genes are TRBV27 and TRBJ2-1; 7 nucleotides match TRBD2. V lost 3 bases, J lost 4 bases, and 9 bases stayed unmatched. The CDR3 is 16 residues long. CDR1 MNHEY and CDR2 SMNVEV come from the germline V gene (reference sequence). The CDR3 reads CASSFSMLADYNEQFF. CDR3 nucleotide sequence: TGTGCCAGCAGTTTCTCTATGCTAGCGGATTACAATGAGCAGTTCTTC.

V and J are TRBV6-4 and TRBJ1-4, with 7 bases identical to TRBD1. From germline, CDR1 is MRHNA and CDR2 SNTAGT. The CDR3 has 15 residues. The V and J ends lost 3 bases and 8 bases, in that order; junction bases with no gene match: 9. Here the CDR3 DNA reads TGTGCCAGCAGTGAAGGTCAGGGGGGCAACGAAAAACTGTTTTTT. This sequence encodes CASSEGQGGNEKLFF.

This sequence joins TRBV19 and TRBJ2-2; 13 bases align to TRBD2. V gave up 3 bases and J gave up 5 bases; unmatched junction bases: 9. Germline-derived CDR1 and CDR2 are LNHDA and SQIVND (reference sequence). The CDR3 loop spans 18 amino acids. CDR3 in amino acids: CASSIPSGLAGVTGELFF. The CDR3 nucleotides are TGTGCCAGTAGTATCCCCTCTGGACTAGCGGGAGTTACCGGGGAGCTGTTTTTT.

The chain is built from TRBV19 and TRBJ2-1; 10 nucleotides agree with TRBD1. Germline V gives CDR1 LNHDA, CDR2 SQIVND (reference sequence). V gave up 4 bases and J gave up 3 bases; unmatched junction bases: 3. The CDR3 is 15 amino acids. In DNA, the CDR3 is TGTGCCAGTAGTAACCGGACAGGGGGCTACAATGAGCAGTTCTTC. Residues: CASSNRTGGYNEQFF.

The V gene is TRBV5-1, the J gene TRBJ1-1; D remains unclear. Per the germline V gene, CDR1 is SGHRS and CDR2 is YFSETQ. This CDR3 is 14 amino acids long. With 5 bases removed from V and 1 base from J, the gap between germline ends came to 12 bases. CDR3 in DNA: TGCGCCAGCAGTCCTGACATACCGAACACTGAAGCTTTCTTT. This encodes CASSPDIPNTEAFF.

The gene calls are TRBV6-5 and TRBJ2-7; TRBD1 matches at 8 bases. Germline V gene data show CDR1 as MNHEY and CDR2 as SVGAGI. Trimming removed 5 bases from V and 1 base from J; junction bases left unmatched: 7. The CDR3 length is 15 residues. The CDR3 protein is CASSTGQAVSYEQYF. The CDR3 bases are TGTGCCAGCAGTACGGGACAGGCGGTATCCTACGAGCAGTACTTC.

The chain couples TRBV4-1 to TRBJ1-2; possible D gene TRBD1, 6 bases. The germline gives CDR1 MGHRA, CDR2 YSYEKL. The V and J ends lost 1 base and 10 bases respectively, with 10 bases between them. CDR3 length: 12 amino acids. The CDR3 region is CASSQALGAYTF. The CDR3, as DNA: TGCGCCAGCAGCCAAGCATTGGGGGCCTACACCTTC.

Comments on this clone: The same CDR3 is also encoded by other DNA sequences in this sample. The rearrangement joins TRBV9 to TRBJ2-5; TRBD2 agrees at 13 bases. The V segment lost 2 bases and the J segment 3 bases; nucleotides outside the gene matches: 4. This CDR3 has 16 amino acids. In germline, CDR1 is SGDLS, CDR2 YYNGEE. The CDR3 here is CASSVGGLAGKETQYF. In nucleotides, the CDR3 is TGTGCCAGCAGCGTGGGGGGACTAGCGGGGAAAGAGACCCAGTACTTC.

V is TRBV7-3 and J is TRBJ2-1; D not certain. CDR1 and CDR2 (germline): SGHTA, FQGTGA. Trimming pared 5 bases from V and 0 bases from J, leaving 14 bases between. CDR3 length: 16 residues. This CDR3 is CASSPSGGLSYNEQFF. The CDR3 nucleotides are TGTGCCAGCAGCCCCTCCGGCGGCCTCTCCTACAATGAGCAGTTCTTC.

CDR3 sequence: CSVETRMNTEAFF. Written as DNA, the CDR3 is TGCAGCGTTGAGACAAGAATGAACACTGAAGCTTTCTTT. This chain links TRBV29-1 with TRBJ1-1, with D unclear. The germline CDR1 and CDR2 sequences are SQVTM and ANQGSEA. This CDR3 comprises 13 residues. Trimming removed 3 bases at V and 0 bases at J, with 8 bases between.

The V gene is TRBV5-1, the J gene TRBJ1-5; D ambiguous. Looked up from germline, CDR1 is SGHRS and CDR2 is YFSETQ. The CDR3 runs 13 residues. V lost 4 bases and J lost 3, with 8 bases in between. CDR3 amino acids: CASSGGYNQPQHF. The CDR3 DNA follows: TGCGCCAGCAGCGGAGGGTACAATCAGCCCCAGCATTTT.

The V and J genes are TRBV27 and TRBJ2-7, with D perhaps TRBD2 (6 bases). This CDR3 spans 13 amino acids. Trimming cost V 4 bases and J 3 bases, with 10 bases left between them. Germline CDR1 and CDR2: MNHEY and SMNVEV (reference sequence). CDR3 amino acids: CASSSGRGYEQYF. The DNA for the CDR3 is TGTGCCAGCAGTTCCGGGCGGGGCTACGAGCAGTACTTC.

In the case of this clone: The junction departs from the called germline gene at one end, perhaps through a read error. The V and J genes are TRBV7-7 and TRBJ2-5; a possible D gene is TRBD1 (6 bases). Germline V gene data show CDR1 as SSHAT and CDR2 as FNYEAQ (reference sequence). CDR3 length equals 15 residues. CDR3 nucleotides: TGTGCTAGCAGCACCCTGTCAGGGGCCGGGGAGACCCAGTACTTC. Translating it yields CASSTLSGAGETQYF.

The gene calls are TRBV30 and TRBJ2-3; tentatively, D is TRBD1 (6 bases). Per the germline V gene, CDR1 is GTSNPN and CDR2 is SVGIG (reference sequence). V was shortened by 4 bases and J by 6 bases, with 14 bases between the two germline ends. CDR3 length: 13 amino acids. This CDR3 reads CAWTLQGTDTQYF. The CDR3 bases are TGTGCCTGGACCTTACAGGGAACGGATACGCAGTATTTT.

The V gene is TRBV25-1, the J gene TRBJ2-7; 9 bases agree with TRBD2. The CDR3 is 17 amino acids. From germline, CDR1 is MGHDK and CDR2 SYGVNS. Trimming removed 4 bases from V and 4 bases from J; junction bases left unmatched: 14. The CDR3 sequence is CASSAIASSGGFYEQYF. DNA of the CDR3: TGTGCCAGCAGTGCCATCGCATCGAGCGGGGGGTTTTACGAGCAGTACTTC.